The 19 T cell receptor beta chains below were found in one sample sequenced in a study of blood T cell repertoires in COVID-19. TCRdb keeps only in-frame clones here, not all; method: immunoSEQ multiplex PCR. The profile shows fewer than 200,000 clones, about 76% of them singletons. Specimen: peripheral blood. These receptors were obtained from a woman in her forties or fifties with active or convalescent COVID-19.

This clone was observed a few times. The V and J genes are TRBV28 and TRBJ1-1; weak D call: TRBD1 (6 bases). V lost 2 bases to trimming and J lost 5 bases, with 21 bases between them. Per the germline V gene, CDR1 is MDHEN and CDR2 is SYDVKM. This CDR3 region has 17 residues. The CDR3 reads CASSLLAAGAEGTEAFF. The CDR3 DNA is TGTGCCAGCAGTTTACTAGCGGCAGGGGCCGAGGGTACTGAAGCTTTCTTT.

V is TRBV6-5 and J is TRBJ1-3; the D gene is possibly TRBD1 (5 bases). The CDR3 has 15 residues. Trimming took off 6 bases at V and 2 bases at J, with 14 bases between the two ends. Germline loops: CDR1 MNHEY, CDR2 SVGAGI. In DNA, the CDR3 is TGTGCCAGCAGCTTAAGGTCGGGGGCTGGAAACACCATATATTTT. Protein sequence: CASSLRSGAGNTIYF.

The chain has TRBV30 and TRBJ1-1, with 7 nucleotides matching TRBD1. V was pared by 0 bases and J by 4 bases, with 2 bases of the junction left unmatched. Per the germline V gene, CDR1 is GTSNPN and CDR2 is SVGIG (reference sequence). The CDR3 is 13 amino acids. The chain's CDR3 is CAWSVQGRTEAFF. The CDR3 bases are TGTGCCTGGAGTGTACAGGGGCGCACTGAAGCTTTCTTT. The whole variable domain, remainder taken from reference TRBV30 and TRBJ1-1, is SQTIHQWPATLVQPVGSPLSLECTVEGTSNPNLYWYRQAAGRGLQLLFYSVGIGQISSEVPQNLSASRPQDRQFILSSKKLLLSDSGFYLCAWSVQGRTEAFFGQGTRLTVV.

This chain connects TRBV6-2 or TRBV6-3 to TRBJ1-5; D might be TRBD1 (5 bases). V lost 6 bases and J lost 2, with 17 bases in between. This CDR3 contains 16 residues. The germline V gene encodes CDR1 MNHEY and CDR2 SVGEGT. The CDR3 spells CASSPDSSLGNQPQHF. CDR3 bases: TGTGCCAGCAGCCCCGACAGCAGCTTGGGCAATCAGCCCCAGCATTTT.

This clone was counted once. The CDR3 here is CAWAPLAGGTDTQYF. The CDR3 region has the DNA TGTGCCTGGGCCCCCCTAGCGGGGGGTACAGATACGCAGTATTTT. V is TRBV30 and J is TRBJ2-3; 11 bases fit TRBD2. CDR1 is GTSNPN and CDR2 is SVGIG in the germline V gene (reference sequence). The CDR3 is 15 amino acids. Trimming took 5 bases from V and 3 from J; bases not matched to a gene: 7.

This clone was seen only a few times. The chain has TRBV10-1 and TRBJ1-5, with 7 bases that match TRBD1. Germline V CDR1 and CDR2: WNHNN, SYGVQD (reference sequence). The V and J ends lost 7 bases and 5 bases, in that order; junction bases with no gene match: 17. The CDR3 consists of 17 residues. CDR3 sequence: CASKDRSGSPPDQPQHF. The CDR3 DNA follows: TGCGCCAGCAAGGACAGGTCTGGATCTCCACCCGATCAGCCCCAGCATTTT.

The V and J genes are TRBV4-3 and TRBJ1-6; D not resolved. CDR1 and CDR2 from the germline V gene are LGHNA and YSLEER. Trimming pared 0 bases from V and 9 bases from J, leaving 15 bases between. The CDR3 covers 16 residues. This CDR3 is CASSQDRARRGSPLHF. DNA of the CDR3: TGCGCCAGCAGCCAAGATCGAGCTAGGCGCGGTTCACCCCTCCACTTT.

V is TRBV19 and J is TRBJ1-5, with a tentative D call TRBD1 (6 bases). Germline V gene data show CDR1 as LNHDA and CDR2 as SQIVND (reference sequence). Trimming pared 0 bases from V and 4 bases from J, leaving 16 bases between. The CDR3 sequence is 17 residues long. CDR3 sequence (DNA): TGTGCCAGTAGTATAGACTTGACAGGCGACCCAAATCAGCCCCAGCATTTT. Its protein is CASSIDLTGDPNQPQHF.

V gene TRBV19 combines with J gene TRBJ1-1, with a weak D call TRBD1 (6 bases). Deletions cut 5 bases from V and 2 bases from J, with 9 bases between. This CDR3 has 13 amino acids. Germline assignment: CDR1 LNHDA and CDR2 SQIVND (reference sequence). CDR3 loop: CASSAQGNTEAFF. For the CDR3, the DNA is TGTGCCAGTAGTGCACAGGGAAACACTGAAGCTTTCTTT. The entire variable domain, with the rest obtained from reference TRBV19 and TRBJ1-1, is as follows: DGGITQSPKYLFRKEGQNVTLSCEQNLNHDAMYWYRQDPGQGLRLIYYSQIVNDFQKGDIAEGYSVSREKKESFPLTVTSAQKNPTAFYLCASSAQGNTEAFFGQGTRLTVV.

The table lists this clone with a few counts. The V call is TRBV25-1, the J call TRBJ1-6; a possible D gene is TRBD1 (5 bases). CDR3 length: 14 residues. Trimming removed 4 bases from V and 8 bases from J, with 12 bases in between. CDR1 and CDR2 (germline): MGHDK, SYGVNS. The CDR3 DNA reads as TGTGCCAGCAGTGTGCAGGAGGGGTATTCACCCCTCCACTTT. As protein: CASSVQEGYSPLHF.

This chain links TRBV28 with TRBJ2-5, with 8 bases matching TRBD2. Losses at the gene ends were 10 bases for V and 5 bases for J; bases not matched to a gene: 15. CDR3 size: 15 residues. Germline values: CDR1 MDHEN, CDR2 SYDVKM. This CDR3 reads CATQGGSGSRETQYF. The CDR3 region has the DNA TGTGCCACCCAAGGGGGAAGCGGGAGTAGGGAGACCCAGTACTTC.

V and J are TRBV7-2 and TRBJ1-2; TRBD1 is a possible D gene (5 bases). Germline values: CDR1 SGHTA, CDR2 FQGNSA. The CDR3 runs 15 residues. V was clipped by 7 bases and J by 7 bases, with 22 bases between them. This CDR3 is CASNSGVSRAIGYTF. The CDR3 bases are TGTGCCAGCAACAGTGGGGTTAGCAGGGCAATTGGCTACACCTTC.

In this sample, this clone turned up once. The genes are TRBV29-1 and TRBJ2-1; 8 bases fit TRBD1. There are 14 residues in the CDR3. The V segment lost 3 bases and the J segment 2 bases; nucleotides outside the gene matches: 3. From germline, CDR1 is SQVTM and CDR2 ANQGSEA. In nucleotides, the CDR3 is TGCAGCGTTGACGGCAGGGGGCCCTACAATGAGCAGTTCTTC. Translation gives CSVDGRGPYNEQFF.

This chain uses TRBV4-1 with TRBJ2-5; possibly TRBD2 for D (6 bases). The germline V gene encodes CDR1 MGHRA and CDR2 YSYEKL. Between the trimmed V and J ends, which lost 0 bases and 1 base, there was a span of 15 bases. The CDR3 length is 17 residues. DNA for the CDR3: TGCGCCAGCAGCCAAGATCTCGAGGGAGGCGGCCAAGAGACCCAGTACTTC. Residues: CASSQDLEGGGQETQYF.

The chain employs TRBV4-3 and TRBJ2-7; 10 positions agree with TRBD1. Germline V CDR1 and CDR2: LGHNA, YSLEER. The V gene end was trimmed by 4 bases and the J gene end by 6 bases; junction bases not matched to a gene: 9. The CDR3 spans 15 residues. CDR3: CASSPHPGQGVEQYF. CDR3 DNA: TGCGCCAGCAGCCCACATCCCGGACAGGGGGTCGAGCAGTACTTC.

CDR3: CSASLQAYEQYF. For the CDR3, the DNA is TGCAGTGCTAGTCTCCAGGCCTACGAGCAGTACTTC. The chain employs TRBV20-1 and TRBJ2-7; no clear D gene. The CDR3 length is 12 residues. V lost 3 bases, J lost 2 bases, and 8 bases lay in between. Looked up from germline, CDR1 is DFQATT and CDR2 is SNEGSKA (reference sequence).

The chain recombines TRBV10-1 with TRBJ1-1; maybe TRBD1 (5 bases). CDR3 length: 12 amino acids. CDR1 and CDR2 from the germline V gene are WNHNN and SYGVQD (reference sequence). V was pared by 6 bases and J by 4 bases, with 9 bases between. In nucleotides, the CDR3 is TGCGCCAGCAGGGGGGGTCGCACTGAAGCTTTCTTT. Translated: CASRGGRTEAFF.

The CDR3 DNA sequence: TGTGCCAGCAGCCCCCGGGTCGCAGATACGCAGTATTTT. This sequence encodes CASSPRVADTQYF. The chain is built from TRBV3-1 (or the pseudogene TRBV3-2) and TRBJ2-3, with D uncertain. Germline CDR1 LGHDT, CDR2 YNNKEL (reference sequence). This CDR3 comprises 13 residues. Trimming pared 4 bases from V and 4 bases from J, leaving 9 bases between.

Comments on this clone: This sample includes further DNA sequences coding for the same CDR3. The V and J genes are TRBV9 and TRBJ1-1, with D hard to call. V lost 2 bases and J 4 bases, leaving 12 bases between the germline ends. The CDR3 runs to 14 residues. CDR1 is SGDLS, CDR2 YYNGEE, per germline. The CDR3 sequence: CASSVGGLSTEAFF. Written as DNA, the CDR3 is TGTGCCAGCAGCGTGGGAGGGTTGTCCACTGAAGCTTTCTTT.